The rows below give T cell receptor beta chains drawn from one sample of a study of T cell repertoires in cytomegalovirus infection. TCRdb called the reads again in MiXCR, with one record for every CDR3 protein. The data contain fewer than 550,000 distinct CDR3 sequences, around 32% of them singletons. The sequencing sample was made of PBMCs. The receptors come from a human donor in good health (CMV status not recorded). Some clones in this sample may be carry-over from other donors' samples. CDR3s include the opening cysteine and the closing phenylalanine or tryptophan. Each record gives: D gene, J gene, clone size, V gene, CDR3 DNA, CDR3 protein. A D gene is named only where the DNA matches it firmly. Part of the rows lack a size; the others show once, few, many or a class for expanded clones.

>TRBD2|TRBJ2-2|-|TRBV7-2
TGTGCCAGCAGCTTAGCCCTGCTAGCGGGGGGAGGAAACACCGGGGAGCTGTTTTTT
CASSLALLAGGGNTGELFF
>TRBD1|TRBJ1-2|many|TRBV6-5
TGTGCCAGCAGTTACGACGGACAGGGCTATGGCTACACCTTC
CASSYDGQGYGYTF
>-|TRBJ1-1|few|TRBV12-3/TRBV12-4
TGTGCCAGCAGTTTGGGACCCACAAGTCAGGCTTTCTTT
CASSLGPTSQAFF
>TRBD2|TRBJ2-3|few|TRBV11-2
TGTGCCAGCAGCTTACGGCGGGGGTCTACGCAGTATTTT
CASSLRRGSTQYF
>-|TRBJ1-1|-|TRBV5-5
TGTGCCAGCAGCCTGGGGGTGGGTTCGTCCACTGAAGCTTTCTTT
CASSLGVGSSTEAFF
>TRBD2|TRBJ2-7|-|TRBV7-9
TGTGCCAGCAGCTTTACGACTAGCCTTAACTCCTACGAGCAGTACTTC
CASSFTTSLNSYEQYF
>-|TRBJ2-3|many|TRBV7-2
TGTGCCAGCAGTGAACGAGATACGCAGTATTTT
CASSERDTQYF
>-|TRBJ2-5|-|TRBV2
TGTGCCAGCAGATTCGGTGGGGACGTAGAGACCCAGTACTTC
CASRFGGDVETQYF
>-|TRBJ2-5|many|TRBV6-6
TGTGCCAGCAGTTACTTGGGGCTAGCCCAAGGGAACCAAGAGACCCAGTACTTC
CASSYLGLAQGNQETQYF
>TRBD1|TRBJ1-5|few|TRBV4-1
TGCGCCAGCAGCGGGACAGGGTATAATCAGCCCCAGCATTTT
CASSGTGYNQPQHF
>TRBD2|TRBJ2-3|many|TRBV7-9
TGTGCCAGCACCAGATTAGCGGGGGGTACAGATACGCAGTATTTT
CASTRLAGGTDTQYF
>TRBD2|TRBJ2-3|few|TRBV28
TGTGCCAGCGGGCTAGCGGGGAGTGCAGATACGCAGTATTTT
CASGLAGSADTQYF
>-|TRBJ2-2|few|TRBV19
TGTGCCAGTAGGGGGGCGGGACCCCCCAGGGAGCTGTTTTTT
CASRGAGPPRELFF
>-|TRBJ1-5|many|TRBV7-8
TGTGCCAGCAGCTTAGGGGACGGTCCTCAGCCCCAGCATTTT
CASSLGDGPQPQHF
>-|TRBJ1-5|many|TRBV7-2
TGTGCCAGCAGCTTAAACGGAGATCAGCCCCAGCATTTT
CASSLNGDQPQHF
>TRBD1|TRBJ2-3|-|TRBV3-1
TGTGCCAGCAGCCAAACAGGACAGGTGACAGATACGCAGTATTTT
CASSQTGQVTDTQYF
>-|TRBJ2-6|-|TRBV29-1
TGCAGCGCTACACTCTCTGGGGCCAACGTCCTGACTTTC
CSATLSGANVLTF
>TRBD1|TRBJ1-6|-|TRBV14
TGTGCCAGCAGCCAAAAACAGGGGTCGTATAATTCACCCCTCCACTTT
CASSQKQGSYNSPLHF
>TRBD1|TRBJ2-7|-|TRBV20-1
TGCAGTGCTAGAGATCATCGGGACAGGGCGGCATCCCACGAGCAGTACTTC
CSARDHRDRAASHEQYF
>TRBD2|TRBJ2-1|-|TRBV19
TGTGCCAGTAGTATAGTGACTAGCGGTGACTCCTACAATGAGCAGTTCTTC
CASSIVTSGDSYNEQFF
>-|TRBJ2-5|-|TRBV20-1
TGCAGTGCACCGGAAGAGACCCAGTACTTC
CSAPEETQYF
>-|TRBJ2-3|once|TRBV7-8
TGTGCCAGCATCACAAGACCCCTATCGCCCACAGATACGCAGTATTTT
CASITRPLSPTDTQYF
>-|TRBJ1-2|-|TRBV19
TGTGCCAGTACCTCACCCGGGACTTTGAACTATGGCTACACCTTC
CASTSPGTLNYGYTF
>TRBD1|TRBJ1-5|-|TRBV12-3/TRBV12-4
TGTGCCAGCAGGAGGGACAGTGGGAAACAGCCCCAGCATTTT
CASRRDSGKQPQHF
>-|TRBJ1-2|few|TRBV9
TGTGCCAGCAGCGTAGCCGGAGGCAGTTTGGGCTATGGCTACACCTTC
CASSVAGGSLGYGYTF
>TRBD1|TRBJ2-7|few|TRBV11-2
TGTGCCAGCAGCTCAATCCGACAGGGATCCTACGAGCAGTACTTC
CASSSIRQGSYEQYF
>TRBD2|TRBJ2-5|few|TRBV7-2
TGTGCCAGCAGCCTCTCGGGACTAGCGGGGGGGCGTGAGACCCAGTACTTC
CASSLSGLAGGRETQYF
>-|TRBJ2-1|-|TRBV6-1
TGTGCCAGCAGTATAACGACAGGGCTCGGGGGTGAGCAGCTCTTC
CASSITTGLGGEQLF
>TRBD2|TRBJ2-7|many|TRBV7-9
TGTGCCAGCACCGATAGCGGGGCCCTGTACGAGCAGTACTTC
CASTDSGALYEQYF
>-|TRBJ1-6|-|TRBV12-3/TRBV12-4
TGTGCCAGCAGCCCTCGGGTAAGCTCCTATAATTCACCCCTCCACTTT
CASSPRVSSYNSPLHF
>TRBD1|TRBJ2-1|few|TRBV6-1
TGTGCCAGCAGACTCCGACAGGGGGCCGGGGAGCAGTTCTTC
CASRLRQGAGEQFF
>-|TRBJ2-2|-|TRBV7-6
TGTGCCAGCAGCCTTCGCAGGAACACCGGGGAGCTGTTTTTT
CASSLRRNTGELFF
>-|TRBJ2-1|many|TRBV6-2/TRBV6-3
TGTGCCAGCACCCTATCGGACCATCCCAATGAGCAGTTCTTC
CASTLSDHPNEQFF
>TRBD1|TRBJ2-2|many|TRBV7-9
TGTGCCAGCAGCTCGGGACAGAGGAACACCGGGGAGCTGTTTTTT
CASSSGQRNTGELFF
>-|TRBJ1-1|many|TRBV28
TGTGCCAGCCGGACCGGAGGGAACACTGAAGCTTTCTTT
CASRTGGNTEAFF
>-|TRBJ1-4|-|TRBV19
TGTGCCAGTAATACCCCGGCCGGAAATAATGAAAAACTGTTTTTT
CASNTPAGNNEKLFF
>-|TRBJ2-7|-|TRBV6-2/TRBV6-3
TGTGCCAGCAGTAAGGTGTCGGTTAGCTCCTACGAGCAGTACTTC
CASSKVSVSSYEQYF
>-|TRBJ2-7|-|TRBV5-4
TGTGCCAGCAGCTTGTGGGGGGCAGGGGCACCGATCTACGAGCAGTACTTC
CASSLWGAGAPIYEQYF
>-|TRBJ2-3|few|TRBV11-2
TGTGCCAGCAGCACGTTACTAACCGTAAGCACAGATACGCAGTATTTT
CASSTLLTVSTDTQYF
>TRBD2|TRBJ2-1|many|TRBV12-5
TGTGCTAGTGCCCTGAGCGGGGGGCTCTACAATGAGCAGTTCTTC
CASALSGGLYNEQFF
>TRBD2|TRBJ2-3|-|TRBV7-6
TGTGCCAGCAGCTTAGAACCGGGGGGTCTAGATACGCAGTATTTT
CASSLEPGGLDTQYF
>-|TRBJ2-7|many|TRBV11-2
TGTGCCAGCAGCTCGTGGACTATCTCCTACGAGCAGTACTTC
CASSSWTISYEQYF
>TRBD2|TRBJ2-7|-|TRBV10-2
TGCGCCAGCGCCTTGACTAGCGGGGGGGCCTACGAGCAGTACTTC
CASALTSGGAYEQYF
>-|TRBJ2-5|few|TRBV5-1
TGCGCCAGCAGCTTGGAGTTAGGGGAAGAGACCCAGTACTTC
CASSLELGEETQYF
>TRBD2|TRBJ2-1|few|TRBV12-3/TRBV12-4
TGTGCCAGCAGTTATGGGGGGGGGATTTACAATGAGCAGTTCTTC
CASSYGGGIYNEQFF
>-|TRBJ1-2|-|TRBV19
TGTGCCAGTACCAACCCTCGGACAGCTAACTATGGCTACACCTTC
CASTNPRTANYGYTF
>-|TRBJ2-7|-|TRBV12-3/TRBV12-4
TGTGCCAGCAGTTTAGCGCTAAAAGCAGGGGCCGAGCAGTACTTC
CASSLALKAGAEQYF
>-|TRBJ2-7|-|TRBV7-8
TGTGCAAGCGGGTTACAGGACTACGAGAAGTACTTC
CASGLQDYEKYF
>-|TRBJ1-2|many|TRBV7-8
TGTGCCAGCAGCGGAGACCTTAACTATGGCTACACCTTC
CASSGDLNYGYTF